One and the same sample provided the 28 T cell receptor beta chains below, sequenced in a study of T cells in Graves' hyperthyroidism and ophthalmopathy. The TCR beta CDR3 regions underwent amplification using RNA transcripts as the source. TCR CDR3 underwent first-round RT-PCR with the HTBI primer set. One entry per CDR3 protein, called by TCRdb with MiXCR from the multiplex PCR reads. Counted here are approximately 690,000 distinct CDR3 sequences, approximately 15% occurring once; the ten biggest clones make up about 12%. The specimen sequenced was blood. The source of these receptors is a woman between 50 and 59 years old with Graves' ophthalmopathy.

At least ten counts were recorded for this clonotype. The rearrangement links TRBV20-1 to TRBJ2-7; 10 nucleotides align to TRBD2. The CDR3 runs to 14 residues. The V gene end was trimmed by 6 bases and the J gene end by 4 bases; junction bases not matched to a gene: 9. CDR1 and CDR2 (germline): DFQATT, SNEGSKA (reference sequence). In DNA form, the CDR3 reads TGCAGTGCCGGTTCCCTAGCGGGAGAGTACGAGCAGTACTTC. Residues: CSAGSLAGEYEQYF.

This clonotype was counted at least ten times. The gene calls are TRBV27 and TRBJ1-2; TRBD1 agrees at 8 bases. The CDR3 is made up of 16 amino acids. The ends lost 5 bases at V and 4 bases at J; junction bases unmatched: 12. The germline V gene encodes CDR1 MNHEY and CDR2 SMNVEV (reference sequence). The CDR3 bases are TGTGCCAGCAGTCCACACCGGGACAGGCCTGGCTATGGCTACACCTTC. This codes for CASSPHRDRPGYGYTF.

This clonotype appeared a few times. J is TRBJ2-6 and V is TRBV6-1; perhaps TRBD1 as D (5 bases). V dropped 8 bases and J dropped 0 bases, with 11 bases sitting between them. The CDR3 has 15 amino acids. CDR1 and CDR2 from the germline V gene are MNHNS and SASEGT. CDR3 in DNA: TGTGCCAGCTTGCGACAGCCCTCTGGGGCCAACGTCCTGACTTTC. Its protein is CASLRQPSGANVLTF.

V is TRBV7-3 and J is TRBJ2-3; 10 nucleotides match TRBD2. V dropped 1 base and J dropped 2; count of bases not matched to a gene: 6. Germline values: CDR1 SGHTA, CDR2 FQGTGA. This CDR3 contains 17 residues. This CDR3 reads CASSLRGLATITDTQYF. CDR3 bases: TGTGCCAGCAGCTTAAGGGGACTAGCGACGATCACAGATACGCAGTATTTT.

This clonotype has ten or more counts. The chain is built from TRBV30 and TRBJ2-1, with 7 nucleotides matching TRBD2. Germline loops: CDR1 GTSNPN, CDR2 SVGIG (reference sequence). The J segment lost 4 bases and the V segment lost 4 bases, leaving 10 bases of the junction unmatched. The CDR3 is 15 residues long. CDR3 in DNA: TGTGCCTGGATCCCCCCTAGCGGAGCATACAATGAGCAGTTCTTC. Its protein product is CAWIPPSGAYNEQFF.

This clonotype was counted only a few times. A read error may be the cause here, since a much bigger clone is one base away. V usage is TRBV2 and J usage is TRBJ1-5; possibly TRBD1 for D (5 bases). CDR3 length equals 15 residues. The germline V gene has CDR1 SNHLY and CDR2 FYNNEI. The CDR3 region is CASKGKLLSNRPQHF. The CDR3 coding sequence is TGTGCCAGCAAGGGGAAGCTATTAAGCAATCGGCCCCAGCATTTT.

This clonotype has a count of ten or more. The chain employs TRBV11-2 and TRBJ2-2; TRBD1 agrees at 12 bases. Germline CDR1 reads SGHAT; CDR2 reads FQNNGV. This CDR3 is built from 16 residues. The ends lost 5 bases at V and 6 bases at J; junction bases unmatched: 7. The CDR3 nucleotides read TGTGCCAGCAGCCCCAGGGACAGGGGGCTGGCCGGGGAGCTGTTTTTT. This translates into CASSPRDRGLAGELFF. Full variable domain (rest looked up from reference TRBV11-2 and TRBJ2-2): EAGVAQSPRYKIIEKRQSVAFWCNPISGHATLYWYQQILGQGPKLLIQFQNNGVVDDSQLPKDRFSAERLKGVDSTLKIQPAKLEDSAVYLCASSPRDRGLAGELFFGEGSRLTVL.

At least ten counts were recorded for this clonotype. V gene TRBV12-3 or TRBV12-4 combines with J gene TRBJ1-6; D possibly corresponds to TRBD1 (6 bases). This CDR3 contains 16 residues. Trimming shortened V by 3 bases and J by 5 bases, and 14 bases separated the two germline ends. In DNA form, the CDR3 reads TGTGCCAGCAGTTTGGGACCGACAGGCAATAATTCACCCCTCCACTTT. It translates to CASSLGPTGNNSPLHF.

This chain links TRBV14 with TRBJ2-2; 7 bases map to TRBD2. The CDR3 has 17 residues. Germline V gene lookup returns CDR1 SGHDN and CDR2 FVKESK. J was trimmed by 5 bases and V by 0 bases; bases with no gene match: 9. As DNA, the CDR3 is TGTGCCAGCAGCCAAGAGTTGAGCGGGGCACAAACCGGGGAGCTGTTTTTT. Protein sequence: CASSQELSGAQTGELFF.

The table lists this clonotype with a few counts. The chain uses TRBV12-3 or TRBV12-4 and TRBJ1-3, with 7 bases identical to TRBD1. The ends lost 3 bases at V and 2 bases at J; junction bases unmatched: 1. The CDR3 spans 14 residues. The CDR3 sequence is CASSFDRAGNTIYF. CDR3 coding DNA: TGTGCCAGCAGTTTCGACAGGGCTGGAAACACCATATATTTT.

In its sample, this clonotype was seen many times. The genes are TRBV4-1 and TRBJ2-2, with 7 bases lining up with TRBD2. This CDR3 has 18 amino acids. Trimming at V came to 0 bases and at J to 0 bases, leaving 7 bases not matched to a gene. Germline V gene lookup returns CDR1 MGHRA and CDR2 YSYEKL. The chain's CDR3 is CASSQDGLAAANTGELFF. In DNA form, the CDR3 reads TGCGCCAGCAGCCAAGATGGCCTAGCGGCCGCGAACACCGGGGAGCTGTTTTTT.

This clonotype was detected many times. The chain is built from TRBV20-1 and TRBJ2-1; TRBD1 is a possible D gene (6 bases). Trimming took off 3 bases at V and 4 bases at J, with 16 bases between the two ends. The germline V gene encodes CDR1 DFQATT and CDR2 SNEGSKA (reference sequence). CDR3 length equals 15 residues. CDR3 DNA sequence: TGCAGTGCTAGGAAGAACCCGGGACAATACAATGAGCAGTTCTTC. Encoded protein: CSARKNPGQYNEQFF.

Worth noting for this clonotype: This could be a read error, since a much larger clone is one nucleotide away. V is TRBV7-8 and J is TRBJ2-1; 9 bases map to TRBD2. The CDR3 sequence is 14 residues long. Germline CDR1 and CDR2: SGHVS and FQNEAQ. The ends lost 4 bases at V and 9 bases at J; junction bases unmatched: 7. CDR3 loop: CASSSAAGGFEQFF. CDR3 coding DNA: TGTGCCAGCAGCTCAGCAGCGGGGGGCTTTGAGCAGTTCTTC.

This clonotype occurred many times. The chain has TRBV7-8 and TRBJ2-7; D remains ambiguous. CDR1 is SGHVS, CDR2 FQNEAQ, per germline. The CDR3 extends over 15 amino acids. V lost 4 bases and J lost 3, with 16 bases in between. The CDR3 region has the DNA TGTGCCAGCAGCTGGAACCCGGGTCCTAACTACGAGCAGTACTTC. Amino acids: CASSWNPGPNYEQYF. Full variable domain (rest looked up from reference TRBV7-8 and TRBJ2-7): GAGVSQSPRYKVAKRGQDVALRCDPISGHVSLFWYQQALGQGPEFLTYFQNEAQLDKSGLPSDRFFAERPEGSVSTLKIQRTQQEDSAVYLCASSWNPGPNYEQYFGPGTRLTVT.

This clonotype was seen many times. The chain couples TRBV12-5 to TRBJ1-1, with D unclear. CDR1 is LGHNT, CDR2 FRNRAP, per germline. V lost 4 bases, J lost 7 bases, and 10 bases lay in between. This CDR3 is built from 12 residues. For the CDR3, the DNA is TGTGCTAGTGGTTCAAGTCCGAGTGAAGCTTTCTTT. Translating gives CASGSSPSEAFF.

This clonotype has just a few counts. This rearrangement joins TRBV9 to TRBJ2-1; TRBD2 matches at 9 bases. V trimming: 4 bases; J trimming: 1 base; junction bases outside the gene matches: 9. This CDR3 contains 17 residues. Germline V gene sequence: CDR1 SGDLS, CDR2 YYNGEE. Written as DNA, the CDR3 is TGTGCCAGCAGCTATGGAACTAGCGGGCCTTCCTACAATGAGCAGTTCTTC. As protein: CASSYGTSGPSYNEQFF.

As to this clonotype: This may stem from a read error, because a much larger clone lies one nucleotide away. The chain uses TRBV3-1 and TRBJ2-3; TRBD2 might be the D (5 bases). There are 14 residues in the CDR3. Germline CDR1 and CDR2: LGHDT and YNNKEL (reference sequence). The CDR3, as DNA: TGTGCCAGCAGCCAGGACCCTAGCACAGATATGCAGTATTTT. As protein: CASSQDPSTDMQYF.

This clonotype was seen repeatedly, ten times or more. This chain connects TRBV28 to TRBJ2-2; D gene ambiguous. Germline V gene sequence: CDR1 MDHEN, CDR2 SYDVKM. This CDR3 contains 11 residues. The V end was cut by 6 bases, the J end by 4 bases, with 3 bases between. CDR3 bases: TGTGCCAGCAGGGCCACCGGGGAGCTGTTTTTT. This sequence encodes CASRATGELFF.

This clonotype was counted ten times or more. The gene calls are TRBV7-3 and TRBJ2-3; tentative D call: TRBD2 (6 bases). The CDR3 is 15 amino acids. Germline V CDR1 and CDR2: SGHTA, FQGTGA. Deletions cut 2 bases from V and 0 bases from J, with 9 bases between. The CDR3 here is CASSLGGFSTDTQYF. The CDR3 DNA sequence: TGTGCCAGCAGCTTAGGGGGGTTTAGCACAGATACGCAGTATTTT.

The chain recombines TRBV4-1 with TRBJ2-1, with D perhaps TRBD2 (5 bases). The CDR3 loop spans 14 amino acids. V was cut by 3 bases and J by 4 bases, with 10 bases left in between. Germline V CDR1 and CDR2: MGHRA, YSYEKL. The CDR3 DNA reads as TGCGCCAGCAGCCAGGTAACTAGATACAATGAGCAGTTCTTC. This codes for CASSQVTRYNEQFF.

The chain joins TRBV11-3 to TRBJ2-3, with 9 bases fitting TRBD2. Germline V gene lookup returns CDR1 SGHNT and CDR2 YENEEA. V lost 0 bases and J lost 3; bases outside the gene matches: 10. This CDR3 contains 18 residues. The CDR3 is CASSLDLRLAEQTDTQYF. In DNA form, the CDR3 reads TGTGCCAGCAGCTTAGATCTACGACTAGCGGAACAAACAGATACGCAGTATTTT.

Note on this clonotype: A much more abundant neighbour one base away suggests this may be a read error. J is TRBJ2-1 and V is TRBV28; tentative D call: TRBD2 (6 bases). Looked up from germline, CDR1 is MDHEN and CDR2 is SYDVKM. The ends were cut back, 11 bases at V and 7 bases at J, with 21 bases in the middle. This CDR3 region has 14 residues. The CDR3 is CAGKQGGSGNEQFF. In DNA, the CDR3 is TGTGCCGGCAAACAAGGAGGGTCTGGGAATGAGCAGTTCTTC.

This clonotype came up many times. The chain carries TRBV3-1 and TRBJ2-1; D is perhaps TRBD1 (5 bases). Trimming left V 8 bases short and J 5 bases short, with 13 bases between. The length of the CDR3 is 13 residues. Germline CDR1 LGHDT, CDR2 YNNKEL (reference sequence). The CDR3 DNA follows: TGTGCCAGCTCGAGTAGGGGCGACAATGAGCAGTTCTTC. Its translation: CASSSRGDNEQFF.

This clonotype was detected ten times or more. This sequence joins TRBV6-1 and TRBJ2-5; 9 bases are a match to TRBD1. V was pared by 6 bases and J by 4 bases, with 0 bases of the junction left unmatched. The CDR3 covers 12 residues. The germline V gene has CDR1 MNHNS and CDR2 SASEGT. The CDR3 sequence: CASRTGGETQYF. CDR3 DNA sequence: TGTGCCAGCAGGACAGGGGGAGAGACCCAGTACTTC.

This clonotype was counted between two and nine times. V and J are TRBV30 and TRBJ2-2, with D perhaps TRBD1 or TRBD2 (5 bases each). CDR3 size: 15 residues. CDR1 is GTSNPN, CDR2 SVGIG, per germline (reference sequence). Trimming cost V 0 bases and J 4 bases, with 12 bases left between them. CDR3 in amino acids: CAWSVRGVFTGELFF. The CDR3 nucleotides are TGTGCCTGGAGTGTCCGGGGCGTATTCACCGGGGAGCTGTTTTTT.

This clonotype was seen at least ten times. This chain links TRBV30 with TRBJ1-1, with 7 bases fitting TRBD1. Germline trimming cut 2 bases from V and 0 bases from J; bases unmatched to any gene: 9. CDR1 GTSNPN and CDR2 SVGIG come from the germline V gene (reference sequence). This CDR3 is built from 16 residues. The CDR3, as DNA: TGTGCCTGGAGTAGCGGGACAGAGTTTATGAACACTGAAGCTTTCTTT. Amino acid sequence: CAWSSGTEFMNTEAFF.

This clonotype was detected ten times or more. The chain links TRBV7-2 to TRBJ1-4, with D unresolved. CDR3 length: 14 residues. The germline V gene encodes CDR1 SGHTA and CDR2 FQGNSA. V was pared by 1 base and J by 7 bases, with 10 bases between. CDR3 DNA sequence: TGTGCCAGCAGCTTAGTAAGAGGGTCTGAAAAACTGTTTTTT. Translating it yields CASSLVRGSEKLFF.

The DNA for the CDR3 is TGTGCCAGCAGTGACCTACTTGGAGGGACCCAGTACTTC. This encodes CASSDLLGGTQYF. The gene calls are TRBV6-4 and TRBJ2-5; D perhaps matches TRBD2 (5 bases). Germline V gene sequence: CDR1 MRHNA, CDR2 SNTAGT. Trimming took 2 bases from V and 7 from J, leaving 11 bases between them. This CDR3 has 13 amino acids.